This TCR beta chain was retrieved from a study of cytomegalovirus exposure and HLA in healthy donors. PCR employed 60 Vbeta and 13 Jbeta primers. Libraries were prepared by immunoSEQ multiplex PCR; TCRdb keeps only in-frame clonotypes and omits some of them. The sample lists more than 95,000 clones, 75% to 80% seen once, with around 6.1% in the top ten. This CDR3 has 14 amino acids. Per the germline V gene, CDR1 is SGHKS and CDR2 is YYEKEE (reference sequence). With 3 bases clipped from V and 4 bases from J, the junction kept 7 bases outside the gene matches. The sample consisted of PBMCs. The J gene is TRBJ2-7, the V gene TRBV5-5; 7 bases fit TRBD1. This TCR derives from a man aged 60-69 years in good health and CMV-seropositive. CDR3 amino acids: CASSSGTASYEQYF. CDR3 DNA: TGTGCCAGCAGCTCCGGGACAGCATCTTACGAGCAGTACTTC.